This T cell receptor (beta chain) was recovered during a study of tumor and adjacent non-tumor tissue in lung cancer. Across the whole study: Stage I to III disease affected 10 men and roughly 5 women aged roughly 30 to 76.

Three rounds of nested PCR, following a modified ARM-PCR protocol, produced the TCRbeta library. TCRdb re-called the multiplex PCR reads with MiXCR, one entry per CDR3 protein. The sample holds about 100,000 distinct CDR3 sequences, 65% seen once. The template was RNA from unsorted bulk tissue. More than 3 cm separated this lung sample from the edge of the tumor. The CDR3 extends over 13 amino acids. V gave up 11 bases and J gave up 10 bases, with 21 bases separating them. The germline V gene has CDR1 SGHAT and CDR2 FQNNGV. This TCR came from a man aged 25-45 years with non-small cell lung cancer. This chain connects TRBV11-2 to TRBJ2-1; D gene uncertain. Sequencing used distant non-tumor lung tissue. The CDR3 DNA reads TGTGCCGGCAACTCACACCGGACGATAGAGCAGTTCTTC. This codes for CAGNSHRTIEQFF.